This entry is about one T cell receptor beta chain. This entry comes from a study of T cell repertoires in cytomegalovirus infection. Germline V lookup: CDR1 MNHNS, CDR2 SASEGT. CDR3 size: 14 residues. V gave up 10 bases and J gave up 8 bases, with 21 bases separating them. TCRdb re-called the reads with MiXCR, one entry per CDR3 protein. The sample lists some 100,000 distinct CDR3 sequences; about 25% were seen once. The chain is built from TRBV6-1 and TRBJ1-5; weak D call: TRBD1 (5 bases). This TCR derives from a human donor in good health (CMV status not recorded). Some clones in this sample may be carry-over from other donors' samples. The material sequenced was CD8+ T cells from PBMCs. The CDR3 DNA reads TGTGCCACCTGGAGAGTTGCGGGGGATAAGCCCCAGCATTTT. Residues: CATWRVAGDKPQHF.